This T cell receptor (beta chain) was found in a study of T-cell reconstitution after alpha-beta-depleted transplantation in children. This clonotype occurred a few times. It was with unique molecular identifiers that the TCRbeta library was prepared. MiXCR, run by TCRdb on the PCR reads, gives a single entry per CDR3 protein. Counted here are about 610,000 distinct CDR3 sequences, 10% to 13% occurring once; the ten biggest clones make up 4% to 5%. Germline CDR1 DFQATT, CDR2 SNEGSKA (reference sequence). The junction had 6 bases not matched to a gene; V was cut back by 2 bases and J by 5 bases. The CDR3 has 15 amino acids.

The origin of this receptor is a human donor who donated a stem cell graft to a child with acute myeloid leukemia. Sequencing used PBMCs from the stem cell graft donor, obtained from the stem cell graft. This chain links TRBV20-1 with TRBJ1-4, with 9 nucleotides matching TRBD1. The CDR3 region is CSARPPGTGNEKLFF. The DNA for the CDR3 is TGCAGTGCTAGACCTCCCGGGACAGGGAATGAAAAACTGTTTTTT.